These 22 T cell receptor beta chains were all obtained from the same sample, sequenced in a study of blood T cells in healthy people across ages. A second 7 to 11 cycle PCR used barcoded and J-beta primers. A single record per CDR3 protein comes from TCRdb applying MiXCR to the 5' RACE reads. The profile covers 750,000 to 950,000 distinct CDR3 sequences, with about 28% appearing a single time and 10% taken by the ten largest. Another study also made use of these data, one on T cells of mothers and their children.

The sequencing input was blood. These receptors came from a woman aged 40 to 50 in good health.

This rearrangement joins TRBV29-1 to TRBJ2-3, with 8 positions matching TRBD1. V trimming: 1 base; J trimming: 3 bases; junction bases outside the gene matches: 9. CDR1 is SQVTM and CDR2 is ANQGSEA in the germline V gene. CDR3 size: 16 residues. The CDR3 loop is CSVEGLGQGATDTQYF. The CDR3, as DNA: TGCAGCGTTGAAGGTTTGGGGCAGGGGGCAACAGATACGCAGTATTTT.

This clonotype has just a few counts. The V gene is TRBV7-8, the J gene TRBJ1-1; D perhaps matches TRBD1 (5 bases). CDR1 SGHVS and CDR2 FQNEAQ come from the germline V gene. V was shortened by 5 bases and J by 5 bases, with 18 bases between the two germline ends. The length of the CDR3 is 15 residues. The CDR3 DNA is TGTGCCAGCAGCCTCAGGGAGCCGCCGGGGACTGAAGCTTTCTTT. It codes for CASSLREPPGTEAFF. The complete variable domain, with remaining parts taken from reference TRBV7-8 and TRBJ1-1, reads GAGVSQSPRYKVAKRGQDVALRCDPISGHVSLFWYQQALGQGPEFLTYFQNEAQLDKSGLPSDRFFAERPEGSVSTLKIQRTQQEDSAVYLCASSLREPPGTEAFFGQGTRLTVV.

The sample holds many counts of this clonotype. The CDR3 region has the DNA TGTGCCAGCAGTCCGAGACTAGCGGGGGCCCCCTACGAGCAGTACTTC. Protein: CASSPRLAGAPYEQYF. The chain recombines TRBV12-3 or TRBV12-4 with TRBJ2-7; 12 bases line up with TRBD2. The ends lost 5 bases at V and 2 bases at J; junction bases unmatched: 7. This CDR3 is 16 amino acids long.

The table lists this clonotype with many counts. The chain is built from TRBV10-3 and TRBJ2-7, with D perhaps matching TRBD1 (6 bases). Trimming shortened V by 3 bases and J by 4 bases, and 10 bases separated the two germline ends. Germline values: CDR1 ENHRY, CDR2 SYGVKD. The CDR3 is 13 residues long. CDR3 sequence: CAISDRGWYEQYF. The CDR3 DNA reads as TGTGCCATCAGTGACAGGGGTTGGTACGAGCAGTACTTC.

A few counts support this clonotype. The V and J genes are TRBV24-1 and TRBJ2-2; D remains ambiguous. The germline V gene encodes CDR1 KGHDR and CDR2 SFDVKD. The CDR3 runs to 13 residues. V lost 5 bases and J 4 bases, leaving 7 bases between the germline ends. Written as DNA, the CDR3 is TGTGCCACCAGTGTGTCAGGCACCGGGGAGCTGTTTTTT. This sequence encodes CATSVSGTGELFF.

Points on this clonotype: A much larger clone differs from this one at a single base, so this may be a read error. The chain carries TRBV20-1 and TRBJ2-3, with D uncertain. Trimming took 3 bases from V and 7 from J, leaving 14 bases between them. The germline V gene has CDR1 DFQATT and CDR2 SNEGSKA (reference sequence). This CDR3 has 13 residues. Here the CDR3 DNA reads TGCAGTGCTAGGGTTAGTCTAGGGAATACGCAGTATTTT. Translation gives CSARVSLGNTQYF.

V usage is TRBV20-1 and J usage is TRBJ1-2; D perhaps matches TRBD1 (5 bases). Trimming took off 3 bases at V and 4 bases at J, with 15 bases between the two ends. The length of the CDR3 is 14 residues. CDR1 is DFQATT, CDR2 SNEGSKA, per germline (reference sequence). The CDR3 protein is CSASIQGISYGYTF. CDR3 in DNA: TGCAGTGCTAGTATTCAGGGAATTAGCTATGGCTACACCTTC.

This clonotype was found a few times. Here the CDR3 DNA reads TGTGCCATCAGTCCTGGCGGAGGCTCCTACAATGAGCAGTTCTTC. Amino acid sequence: CAISPGGGSYNEQFF. The rearrangement joins TRBV10-3 to TRBJ2-1, with a possible D match to TRBD2 (5 bases). CDR3 length equals 15 residues. Trimming took off 5 bases at V and 0 bases at J, with 11 bases between the two ends. The germline V gene encodes CDR1 ENHRY and CDR2 SYGVKD.

The rearrangement uses TRBV21-1 and TRBJ1-1; the D segment call TRBD1 is taken from the table without a DNA check. TRBV21-1 is classified as a pseudogene. The CDR3 contains 16 residues. The CDR3 reads CASSEEQGAGLTEAFF. For the CDR3, the DNA is TGTGCCAGCAGCGAAGAACAGGGGGCCGGCCTCACTGAAGCTTTCTTT.

The CDR3 spells CATQPLRLGYGYTF. The CDR3 nucleotides are TGTGCCACTCAACCCCTGCGTTTGGGCTATGGCTACACCTTC. V usage is TRBV7-6 and J usage is TRBJ1-2, with D unclear. The V end lost 10 bases, the J end lost 4 bases, and 19 bases lay between the germline ends. Germline CDR1 and CDR2: SGHVS and FNYEAQ. The CDR3 extends over 14 amino acids.

This clonotype was detected ten times or more. The chain is built from TRBV7-9 and TRBJ2-4; D uncertain. CDR1 and CDR2 from the germline V gene are SEHNR and FQNEAQ (reference sequence). There are 16 residues in the CDR3. V lost 3 bases, J lost 0 bases, and 12 bases lay in between. The CDR3 loop is CASSFTGRLAKNIQYF. The CDR3 DNA reads as TGTGCCAGCAGCTTCACGGGCCGGCTAGCCAAAAACATTCAGTACTTC.

This clonotype occurred many times. The gene calls are TRBV15 and TRBJ2-5; TRBD1 might be the D (6 bases). In germline, CDR1 is LNHNV, CDR2 YYDKDF (reference sequence). The V end was cut by 0 bases, the J end by 2 bases, with 10 bases between. This CDR3 has 15 amino acids. In DNA, the CDR3 is TGTGCCACCAGCAGAGACCCAGGGGTACAAGAGACCCAGTACTTC. As protein: CATSRDPGVQETQYF.

V gene TRBV7-2 combines with J gene TRBJ2-3; D ambiguous. Germline CDR1 is SGHTA and CDR2 is FQGNSA. The CDR3 consists of 12 residues. V lost 5 bases, J lost 6 bases, and 9 bases lay in between. CDR3 in amino acids: CASSPYADTQYF. In DNA form, the CDR3 reads TGTGCCAGCAGCCCGTACGCGGATACGCAGTATTTT. The variable domain in full, completed from reference TRBV7-2 and TRBJ2-3, reads GAGVSQSPSNKVTEKGKDVELRCDPISGHTALYWYRQSLGQGLEFLIYFQGNSAPDKSGLPSDRFSAERTGGSVSTLTIQRTQQEDSAVYLCASSPYADTQYFGPGTRLTVL.

As concerns this clonotype: The junction departs from germline at one end; a sequencing error may be responsible. The V and J genes are TRBV4-2 and TRBJ1-2; D not certain. The CDR3 loop spans 14 amino acids. Looked up from germline, CDR1 is LGHNA and CDR2 is YNFKEQ. This CDR3 is CAGSQDTANYGYTF. CDR3 in DNA: TGTGCCGGCAGCCAAGACACCGCCAACTATGGCTACACCTTC.

A word on this clonotype: The junction departs from germline at one end; a sequencing error may be responsible. The chain carries TRBV9 and TRBJ2-7; no firm D call. The CDR3 contains 13 residues. The germline gives CDR1 SGDLS, CDR2 YYNGEE. This chain's CDR3 is CASSEADVYEEYF. DNA for the CDR3: TGTGCCAGCAGCGAGGCGGACGTCTACGAGGAGTACTTC.

This clonotype was observed a handful of times. This chain uses TRBV2 with TRBJ1-6, with 9 nucleotides matching TRBD1. Per germline, CDR1 SNHLY and CDR2 FYNNEI. Trimming cost V 7 bases and J 1 base; bases outside gene matches: 8. The CDR3 is 17 residues long. The CDR3 DNA reads TGTGCCAGCACCAACCCGGACAGGGGATCCTATAATTCACCCCTCCACTTT. Translating it yields CASTNPDRGSYNSPLHF.

This clonotype has a handful of counts. The gene calls are TRBV4-2 and TRBJ1-2, with D unresolved. This CDR3 spans 12 amino acids. The germline V gene encodes CDR1 LGHNA and CDR2 YNFKEQ. V was shortened by 0 bases and J by 8 bases, with 7 bases between the two germline ends. The CDR3 spells CASSQDGRGYTF. CDR3 in DNA: TGTGCCAGCAGCCAAGATGGACGGGGCTACACCTTC.

This clonotype appeared a single time. Germline and junction disagree at one end, which may indicate a read error. This rearrangement joins TRBV20-1 to TRBJ1-2, with D perhaps matching TRBD1 (6 bases). Per the germline V gene, CDR1 is DFQATT and CDR2 is SNEGSKA (reference sequence). This CDR3 comprises 12 residues. Here the CDR3 reads CSARQGIYDYTF. The CDR3 DNA follows: TGCAGTGCTAGACAGGGGATCTATGACTACACCTTC.

V and J are TRBV12-3 or TRBV12-4 and TRBJ1-1; D gene ambiguous. V dropped 6 bases and J dropped 1 base, with 18 bases sitting between them. CDR3 size: 16 residues. The CDR3: CASRLLDWPRNTEAFF. As DNA, the CDR3 is TGTGCCAGCAGGCTCCTCGACTGGCCGCGGAACACTGAAGCTTTCTTT.

This clonotype has ten or more counts. The V and J genes are TRBV6-5 and TRBJ1-2, with D unclear. The CDR3 runs to 12 residues. CDR1 and CDR2 from the germline V gene are MNHEY and SVGAGI. Deletions cut 7 bases from V and 2 bases from J, with 8 bases between. CDR3 in amino acids: CASKSANYGYTF. The DNA for the CDR3 is TGTGCCAGCAAGAGCGCAAACTATGGCTACACCTTC.

The J gene is TRBJ2-1, the V gene TRBV28; D may be TRBD1 (5 bases). V lost 3 bases and J 5 bases, leaving 14 bases between the germline ends. Germline CDR1 reads MDHEN; CDR2 reads SYDVKM. The CDR3 spans 15 residues. CDR3 nucleotide sequence: TGTGCCAGCAGTTTTCAGGGTGGATCCGACAATGAGCAGTTCTTC. Translating it yields CASSFQGGSDNEQFF.

This clonotype was counted a few times. The chain has TRBV18 and TRBJ2-4, with no clear D. The J call could be wrong; TRBJ2-5 is a better fit for the DNA end. The germline V gene encodes CDR1 KGHSH and CDR2 LQKENI. The CDR3 is made up of 13 amino acids. CDR3 amino acids: CASSPSAVETQYF. In nucleotides, the CDR3 is TGTGCCAGCTCACCATCAGCAGTTGAGACCCAGTACTTC.